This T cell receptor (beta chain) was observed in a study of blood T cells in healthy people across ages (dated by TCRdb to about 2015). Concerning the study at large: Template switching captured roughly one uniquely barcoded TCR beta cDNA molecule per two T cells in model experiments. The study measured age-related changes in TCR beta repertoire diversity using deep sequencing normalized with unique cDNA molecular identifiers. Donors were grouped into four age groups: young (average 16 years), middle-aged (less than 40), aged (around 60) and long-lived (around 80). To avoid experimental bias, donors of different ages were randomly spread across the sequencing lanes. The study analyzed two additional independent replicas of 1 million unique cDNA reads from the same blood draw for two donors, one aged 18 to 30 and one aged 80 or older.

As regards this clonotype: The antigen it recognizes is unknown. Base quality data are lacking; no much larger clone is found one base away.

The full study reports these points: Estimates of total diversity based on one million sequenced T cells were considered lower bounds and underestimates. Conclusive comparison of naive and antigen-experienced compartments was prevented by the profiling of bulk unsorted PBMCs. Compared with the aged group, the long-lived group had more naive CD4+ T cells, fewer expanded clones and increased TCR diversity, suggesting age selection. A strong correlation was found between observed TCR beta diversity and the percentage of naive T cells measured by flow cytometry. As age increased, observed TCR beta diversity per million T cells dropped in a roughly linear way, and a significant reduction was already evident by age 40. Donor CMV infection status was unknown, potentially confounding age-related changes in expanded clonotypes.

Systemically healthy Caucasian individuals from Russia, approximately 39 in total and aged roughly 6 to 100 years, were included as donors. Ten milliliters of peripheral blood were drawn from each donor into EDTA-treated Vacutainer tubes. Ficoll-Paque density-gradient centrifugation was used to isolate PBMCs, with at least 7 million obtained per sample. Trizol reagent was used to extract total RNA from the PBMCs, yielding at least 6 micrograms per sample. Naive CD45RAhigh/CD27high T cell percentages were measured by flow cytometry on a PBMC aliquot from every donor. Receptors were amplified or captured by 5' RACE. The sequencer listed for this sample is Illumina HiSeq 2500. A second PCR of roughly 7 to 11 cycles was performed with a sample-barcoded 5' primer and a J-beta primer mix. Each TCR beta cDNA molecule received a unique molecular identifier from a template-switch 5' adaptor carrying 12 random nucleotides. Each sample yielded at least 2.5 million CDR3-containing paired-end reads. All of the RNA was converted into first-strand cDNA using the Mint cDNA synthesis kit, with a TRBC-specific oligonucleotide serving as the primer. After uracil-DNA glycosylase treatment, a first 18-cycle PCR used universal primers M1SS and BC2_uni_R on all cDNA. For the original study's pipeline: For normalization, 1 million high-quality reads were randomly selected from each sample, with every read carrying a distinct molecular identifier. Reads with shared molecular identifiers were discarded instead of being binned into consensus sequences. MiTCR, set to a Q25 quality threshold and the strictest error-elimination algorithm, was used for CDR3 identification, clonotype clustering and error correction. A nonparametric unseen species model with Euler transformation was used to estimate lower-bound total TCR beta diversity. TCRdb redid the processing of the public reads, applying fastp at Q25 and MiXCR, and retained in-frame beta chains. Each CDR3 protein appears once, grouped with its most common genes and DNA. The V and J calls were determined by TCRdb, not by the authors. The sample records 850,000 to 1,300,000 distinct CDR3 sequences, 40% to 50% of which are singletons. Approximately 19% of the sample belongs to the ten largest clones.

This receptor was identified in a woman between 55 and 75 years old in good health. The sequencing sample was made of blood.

The CDR3 sequence is CASSLTSPLAGGSNEQFF. The nucleotide sequence reads TGTGCCAGCAGCCTTACTTCCCCACTAGCGGGAGGCTCCAATGAGCAGTTCTTC. The chain was built from TRBV11-2 and TRBJ2-1, with TRBD2 identical over 12 junction bases. Reading from cysteine to phenylalanine, the CDR3 counts 18 amino acids. Of all the DNA, just the CDR3 is kept, 54 bases in frame from base 1. Unmatched junction bases come to 14, with V trimmed by 5 bases and J by 6 bases. In the germline V gene, CDR1 corresponds to SGHAT and CDR2 to FQNNGV.